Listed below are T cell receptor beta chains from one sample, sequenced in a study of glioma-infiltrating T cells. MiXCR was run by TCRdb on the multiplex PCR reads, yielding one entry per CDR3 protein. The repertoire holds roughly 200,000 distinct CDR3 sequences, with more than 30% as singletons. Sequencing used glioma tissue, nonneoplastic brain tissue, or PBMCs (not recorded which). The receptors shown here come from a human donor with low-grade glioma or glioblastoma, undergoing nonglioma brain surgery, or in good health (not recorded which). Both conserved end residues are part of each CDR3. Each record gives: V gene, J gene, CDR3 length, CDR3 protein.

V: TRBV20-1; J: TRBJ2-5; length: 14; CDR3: CSASSGSAEETQYF
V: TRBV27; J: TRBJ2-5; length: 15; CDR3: CASSPAGQPSETQCF
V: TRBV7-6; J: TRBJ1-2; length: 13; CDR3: CASSLQPGDGDTF
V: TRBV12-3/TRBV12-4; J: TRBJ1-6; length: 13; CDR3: CASRDRGNSPLHF
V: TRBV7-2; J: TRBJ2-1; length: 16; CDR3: CASSQEGRFGVNEQFF
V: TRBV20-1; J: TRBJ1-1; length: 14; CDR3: CSAKKRGGSTEAFF
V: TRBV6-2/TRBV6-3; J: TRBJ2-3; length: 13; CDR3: CASSGTGSDTQYF
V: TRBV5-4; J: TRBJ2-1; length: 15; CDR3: CASSLWFISEDEQFF
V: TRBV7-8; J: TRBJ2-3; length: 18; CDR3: CASSSIQMSSGRVDTQYF
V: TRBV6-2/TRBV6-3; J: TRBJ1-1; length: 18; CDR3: CASSYESTGYWVNTEAFF
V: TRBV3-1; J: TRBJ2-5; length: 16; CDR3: CASSQGGTSGRKTQYF
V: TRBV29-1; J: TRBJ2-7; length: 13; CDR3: CSVAPTGVYEQYF
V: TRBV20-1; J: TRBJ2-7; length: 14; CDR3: CSASARDRAYEQYF
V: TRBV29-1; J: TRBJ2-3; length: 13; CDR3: CSVEDSASDTQYF
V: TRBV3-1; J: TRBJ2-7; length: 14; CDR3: CASSQGTKGDEQYF
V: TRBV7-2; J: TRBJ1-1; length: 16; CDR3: CASSWTPTGGWTEAFF